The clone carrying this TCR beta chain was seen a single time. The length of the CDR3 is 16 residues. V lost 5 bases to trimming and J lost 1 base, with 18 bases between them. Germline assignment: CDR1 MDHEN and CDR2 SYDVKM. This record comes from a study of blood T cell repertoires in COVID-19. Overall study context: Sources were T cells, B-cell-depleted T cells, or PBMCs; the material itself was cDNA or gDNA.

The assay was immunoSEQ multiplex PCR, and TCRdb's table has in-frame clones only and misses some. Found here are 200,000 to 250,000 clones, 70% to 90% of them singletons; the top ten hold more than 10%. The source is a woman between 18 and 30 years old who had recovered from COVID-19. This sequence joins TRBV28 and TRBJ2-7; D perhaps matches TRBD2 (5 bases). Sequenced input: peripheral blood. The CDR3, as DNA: TGTGCCAGCAGTCAAACGTGGGGAGCGAATTCCTACGAGCAGTACTTC. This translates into CASSQTWGANSYEQYF.